Sequencing of this T cell receptor (beta chain) was carried out in a study of a mutant IDH1 vaccine in newly diagnosed glioma. This CDR3 comprises 15 residues. V was pared by 3 bases and J by 4 bases, with 13 bases between. The germline CDR1 and CDR2 sequences are MGHRA and YSYEKL. Libraries were prepared by immunoSEQ multiplex PCR; TCRdb keeps only in-frame clonotypes and omits some of them. Of 38,000 or so clones detected, roughly 79% appear once; the ten largest clones hold 5% to 6%. Time point meaning: week 23, last vaccination. Every vaccination contained 300 ug of the mutant IDH1 20-mer peptide and was paired with topical imiquimod. In regard to this clone: Its antigen is not known.

The chain couples TRBV4-1 to TRBJ2-1; D might be TRBD1 or TRBD2, each matching 7 bases. This receptor was obtained from a man aged 35 to 55 with glioma. The sequencing used PBMCs, collected from a glioma patient whose treatment included an IDH1 peptide vaccine. The CDR3 sequence is CASSQGGTEYNEQFF. DNA of the CDR3: TGCGCCAGCAGCCAGGGGGGGACAGAATACAATGAGCAGTTCTTC.